This T cell receptor (beta chain) was sequenced during a study of cytomegalovirus exposure and HLA in healthy donors. CDR3 length: 15 amino acids. Germline CDR1 reads GTSNPN; CDR2 reads SVGIG (reference sequence). V was shortened by 0 bases and J by 2 bases, with 12 bases between the two germline ends. TCRdb's copy holds only in-frame clones and misses some; the assay was immunoSEQ multiplex PCR. The sample yields 120,000 or so clones, over 85% seen once. The chain links TRBV30 to TRBJ2-3; perhaps TRBD2 as D (5 bases). The material sequenced was PBMCs. The receptor was isolated from a woman aged 18-29 years in good health and CMV-seronegative. Here the CDR3 reads CAWSVFAGPTDTQYF. The DNA of the CDR3 is TGTGCCTGGAGTGTATTTGCGGGTCCCACAGATACGCAGTATTTT.